The 28 T cell receptor beta chains below come from one sample, sequenced in a study of PD-L1 blockade in urothelial cancer. Clones were sequenced by immunoSEQ multiplex PCR, and TCRdb holds only the in-frame ones, with some missing. The table has 60,000 to 75,000 clones, 75% to 90% seen once. The time point denotes: pretreatment peripheral blood. This specimen consisted of PBMCs, obtained around atezolizumab (anti-PD-L1) treatment. The receptors stem from a man aged 60-69 years with urothelial cancer.

The chain uses TRBV18 and TRBJ2-2, with 12 positions matching TRBD2. Germline trimming cut 2 bases from V and 6 bases from J; bases unmatched to any gene: 10. CDR3 size: 18 residues. CDR1 is KGHSH and CDR2 is LQKENI in the germline V gene. The CDR3 DNA sequence: TGTGCCAGCTCACCAGACTCCATCGGACTAGCGGGGTCCGGGGAGCTGTTTTTT. It codes for CASSPDSIGLAGSGELFF.

The V gene is TRBV29-1, the J gene TRBJ2-3; 13 bases match TRBD2. The CDR3 consists of 15 residues. Germline CDR1 reads SQVTM; CDR2 reads ANQGSEA. V dropped 6 bases and J dropped 2; count of bases not matched to a gene: 5. The CDR3, as DNA: TGCAGCGTCGCACTAGCGGGGGGGGTCACAGATACGCAGTATTTT. As protein: CSVALAGGVTDTQYF.

This clone has just a few counts. The chain has TRBV6-1 and TRBJ1-2; D might be TRBD1 (5 bases). Trimming left V 6 bases short and J 2 bases short, with 10 bases between. The germline V gene encodes CDR1 MNHNS and CDR2 SASEGT. The CDR3 is 13 amino acids. CDR3: CASRGPGNYGYTF. Here the CDR3 DNA reads TGTGCCAGCAGAGGACCAGGGAACTATGGCTACACCTTC.

The gene calls are TRBV5-1 and TRBJ2-3; 13 bases align to TRBD2. The CDR3 is made up of 17 amino acids. Trimming cost V 4 bases and J 5 bases; bases outside gene matches: 10. Germline values: CDR1 SGHRS, CDR2 YFSETQ. The CDR3 DNA follows: TGCGCCAGCAGCATAGGGACTAGCGGGGTACTAGTAGATACGCAGTATTTT. Amino acid sequence: CASSIGTSGVLVDTQYF.

This clone was counted between two and nine times. The chain links TRBV7-3 to TRBJ2-1; 9 bases fit TRBD1. V was clipped by 3 bases and J by 6 bases; unmatched bases: 6. The CDR3 covers 15 residues. Germline V gives CDR1 SGHTA, CDR2 FQGTGA. The CDR3 DNA is TGTGCCAGCAGCTTGAGACAGGGGGTACGCAATGAGCAGTTCTTC. This codes for CASSLRQGVRNEQFF.

The CDR3 region has the DNA TGTGCCACCAGCAGAGAGGCTAGCGGGGGACGAAGCTCCTACAATGAGCAGTTCTTC. Amino acid sequence: CATSREASGGRSSYNEQFF. The chain uses TRBV15 and TRBJ2-1; 10 bases are a match to TRBD2. V was clipped by 0 bases and J by 0 bases; unmatched bases: 8. Per the germline V gene, CDR1 is LNHNV and CDR2 is YYDKDF (reference sequence). The CDR3 consists of 19 residues.

The chain carries TRBV2 and TRBJ1-1; D ambiguous. The CDR3 runs 15 residues. The germline V gene encodes CDR1 SNHLY and CDR2 FYNNEI. With 0 bases removed from V and 5 bases from J, the gap between germline ends came to 13 bases. The CDR3 is CASSEAIFRETEAFF. The CDR3 region has the DNA TGTGCCAGCAGTGAAGCGATCTTTAGAGAGACTGAAGCTTTCTTT.

The genes are TRBV13 and TRBJ2-2, with TRBD2 matching 8 bases. The V segment lost 8 bases and the J segment 6 bases; nucleotides outside the gene matches: 8. Germline loops: CDR1 PRHDT, CDR2 FYEKMQ (reference sequence). The CDR3 loop spans 14 amino acids. The CDR3 reads CASGTGGAAGELFF. The CDR3 DNA reads TGTGCCAGCGGAACCGGGGGGGCTGCCGGGGAGCTGTTTTTT.

The chain is built from TRBV18 and TRBJ2-5; D might be TRBD2 (7 bases). The length of the CDR3 is 17 residues. The V gene lost 2 bases and the J gene lost 1 base, with 17 bases spanning the gap. Germline V gene lookup returns CDR1 KGHSH and CDR2 LQKENI. The CDR3 DNA sequence: TGTGCCAGCTCACCATTCGGCCTCGGGGGGCTCCAAGAGACCCAGTACTTC. This translates into CASSPFGLGGLQETQYF.

The chain has TRBV23-1 and TRBJ2-5; TRBD1 matches 8 bases. TRBV23-1 is an open reading frame whose function is uncertain. This CDR3 is built from 16 residues. The V gene end was trimmed by 2 bases and the J gene end by 10 bases; junction bases not matched to a gene: 15. Here the CDR3 DNA reads TGCGCCAGCAGTCAAGGCCCGAGGACAGGGAATTATCGCCAGTACTTC. Encoded protein: CASSQGPRTGNYRQYF.

This clone occurred once. The chain links TRBV28 to TRBJ2-7, with a tentative D call TRBD1 (5 bases). CDR3 length equals 14 residues. Germline CDR1 is MDHEN and CDR2 is SYDVKM. V was clipped by 7 bases and J by 6 bases, with 19 bases between them. The CDR3 reads CASNKGPGLGEQYF. CDR3 DNA: TGTGCCAGCAACAAGGGGCCGGGTTTGGGCGAGCAGTACTTC.

V and J are TRBV19 and TRBJ1-5; tentative D call: TRBD1 (6 bases). CDR3 length equals 14 residues. The ends were cut back, 4 bases at V and 2 bases at J, with 9 bases in the middle. Per germline, CDR1 LNHDA and CDR2 SQIVND (reference sequence). CDR3 protein: CASSNRQGNQPQHF. The CDR3 nucleotides are TGTGCCAGTAGTAACCGACAGGGCAATCAGCCCCAGCATTTT.

The chain employs TRBV11-2 and TRBJ1-1; D is unresolved. This CDR3 region has 11 residues. Germline V gives CDR1 SGHAT, CDR2 FQNNGV. The V end was cut by 6 bases, the J end by 7 bases, with 9 bases between. Here the CDR3 DNA reads TGTGCCAGCAGTACTACCCTTGAAGCTTTCTTT. This gives the protein CASSTTLEAFF.

This chain uses TRBV2 with TRBJ2-1, with a possible D match to TRBD1 (6 bases). The CDR3 is made up of 14 amino acids. V lost 0 bases, J lost 9 bases, and 12 bases lay in between. CDR1 is SNHLY, CDR2 FYNNEI, per germline. This CDR3 is CASSEAQGLAEQFF. Here the CDR3 DNA reads TGTGCCAGCAGTGAAGCCCAGGGGTTGGCTGAGCAGTTCTTC.

V is TRBV9 and J is TRBJ2-2; perhaps TRBD2 as D (6 bases). Trimming shortened V by 0 bases and J by 4 bases, and 19 bases separated the two germline ends. The CDR3 covers 18 residues. The germline CDR1 and CDR2 sequences are SGDLS and YYNGEE. This CDR3 reads CASSVGSRGGGVTGELFF. In nucleotides, the CDR3 is TGTGCCAGCAGCGTAGGTTCGCGGGGCGGCGGTGTCACCGGGGAGCTGTTTTTT. The full variable domain, completed using reference TRBV9 and TRBJ2-2, is DSGVTQTPKHLITATGQRVTLRCSPRSGDLSVYWYQQSLDQGLQFLIQYYNGEERAKGNILERFSAQQFPDLHSELNLSSLELGDSALYFCASSVGSRGGGVTGELFFGEGSRLTVL.

The V call is TRBV27, the J call TRBJ1-1, with a possible D match to TRBD1 (6 bases). This CDR3 region has 14 residues. Germline V gene sequence: CDR1 MNHEY, CDR2 SMNVEV (reference sequence). Deletions cut 5 bases from V and 1 base from J, with 11 bases between. This CDR3 is CASSKGHTNTEAFF. As DNA, the CDR3 is TGTGCCAGCAGTAAGGGACACACGAACACTGAAGCTTTCTTT.

This chain links TRBV28 with TRBJ1-2; the D gene is possibly TRBD1 (5 bases). Germline V CDR1 and CDR2: MDHEN, SYDVKM. V lost 4 bases, J lost 1 base, and 10 bases lay in between. The CDR3 sequence is 14 residues long. The CDR3 DNA follows: TGTGCCAGCAGTTCTCAGGGAGGTAACTATGGCTACACCTTC. This sequence encodes CASSSQGGNYGYTF.

The rearrangement joins TRBV7-3 to TRBJ2-7; D perhaps matches TRBD1 (5 bases). Germline V gene sequence: CDR1 SGHTA, CDR2 FQGTGA. V lost 0 bases to trimming and J lost 5 bases, with 20 bases between them. CDR3 length: 17 amino acids. CDR3 in DNA: TGTGCCAGCAGCTTAACGGGTAGGGGTTTTGAGTTCCACGAGCAGTACTTC. Translation gives CASSLTGRGFEFHEQYF. The complete variable domain, with remaining parts taken from reference TRBV7-3 and TRBJ2-7, reads GAGVSQTPSNKVTEKGKYVELRCDPISGHTALYWYRQSLGQGPEFLIYFQGTGAADDSGLPNDRFFAVRPEGSVSTLKIQRTERGDSAVYLCASSLTGRGFEFHEQYFGPGTRLTVT.

The CDR3 nucleotides read TGTGCCAGCAGCCCCCGGGGAGATGCAACTAATGAAAAACTGTTTTTT. Translation gives CASSPRGDATNEKLFF. The genes are TRBV9 and TRBJ1-4; D remains ambiguous. The length of the CDR3 is 16 residues. CDR1 SGDLS and CDR2 YYNGEE come from the germline V gene. The V end was cut by 4 bases, the J end by 0 bases, with 13 bases between. The full variable domain, in which reference TRBV9 and TRBJ1-4 provide the parts outside the CDR3, is DSGVTQTPKHLITATGQRVTLRCSPRSGDLSVYWYQQSLDQGLQFLIQYYNGEERAKGNILERFSAQQFPDLHSELNLSSLELGDSALYFCASSPRGDATNEKLFFGSGTQLSVL.

This chain links TRBV19 with TRBJ1-2; 7 bases line up with TRBD1. V gave up 5 bases and J gave up 4 bases; unmatched junction bases: 13. Germline CDR1 and CDR2: LNHDA and SQIVND (reference sequence). The CDR3 is 16 residues long. CDR3 sequence reads: CASSGPDRPAFYGYTF. CDR3 in DNA: TGTGCCAGTAGTGGGCCGGACAGGCCGGCGTTCTATGGCTACACCTTC.

This chain uses TRBV7-3 with TRBJ2-2, with no clear D. V lost 2 bases, J lost 7 bases, and 14 bases lay in between. Per germline, CDR1 SGHTA and CDR2 FQGTGA. The CDR3 extends over 15 amino acids. The chain's CDR3 is CASSLLYGAIGELFF. Written as DNA, the CDR3 is TGTGCCAGCAGCTTATTATATGGTGCGATCGGGGAGCTGTTTTTT.

This chain links TRBV7-9 with TRBJ1-2, with 8 bases lining up with TRBD1. The ends lost 6 bases at V and 8 bases at J; junction bases unmatched: 14. Germline V CDR1 and CDR2: SEHNR, FQNEAQ (reference sequence). The CDR3 is 15 amino acids. Here the CDR3 DNA reads TGTGCCAGCAGTTCAGAACTATTTGGACAGGGCGGCTACACCTTC. Translated, it gives CASSSELFGQGGYTF.

This clone turned up a few times. The chain couples TRBV7-2 to TRBJ1-6; D unresolved. This CDR3 is built from 12 residues. Per the germline V gene, CDR1 is SGHTA and CDR2 is FQGNSA. Trimming left V 3 bases short and J 7 bases short, with 4 bases between. The CDR3 here is CASSLTNSPLHF. Here the CDR3 DNA reads TGTGCCAGCAGCTTGACAAATTCACCCCTCCACTTT.

This sequence joins TRBV11-2 and TRBJ1-2; D possibly corresponds to TRBD1 (5 bases). CDR3 length equals 14 residues. Trimming shortened V by 5 bases and J by 7 bases, and 17 bases separated the two germline ends. The germline V gene encodes CDR1 SGHAT and CDR2 FQNNGV. In DNA, the CDR3 is TGTGCCAGCAGCCCCCTGGGCAGGGTAGGTGGCTACACCTTC. Translated, it gives CASSPLGRVGGYTF. The full variable domain, with the rest looked up from reference TRBV11-2 and TRBJ1-2, is EAGVAQSPRYKIIEKRQSVAFWCNPISGHATLYWYQQILGQGPKLLIQFQNNGVVDDSQLPKDRFSAERLKGVDSTLKIQPAKLEDSAVYLCASSPLGRVGGYTFGSGTRLTVV.

This chain links TRBV18 with TRBJ1-2; weak D call: TRBD1 (6 bases). Looked up from germline, CDR1 is KGHSH and CDR2 is LQKENI. V shed 4 bases and J shed 4 bases, with 16 bases lying between them. The CDR3 is 15 residues long. The DNA of the CDR3 is TGTGCCAGCTCACTAACGGACAGCTCGATCTATGGCTACACCTTC. Residues: CASSLTDSSIYGYTF.

The gene calls are TRBV10-3 and TRBJ1-2, with 10 nucleotides matching TRBD1. Germline CDR1 reads ENHRY; CDR2 reads SYGVKD. The trim removed 2 bases at V and 0 bases at J, leaving 3 bases unmatched. The CDR3 extends over 16 amino acids. CDR3 in DNA: TGTGCCATCAGTGAGCCTGGACAGGGGGCTAACTATGGCTACACCTTC. This encodes CAISEPGQGANYGYTF.

The genes are TRBV9 and TRBJ2-1; 7 bases fit TRBD2. CDR3 length equals 14 residues. The germline V gene has CDR1 SGDLS and CDR2 YYNGEE. V was clipped by 3 bases and J by 10 bases; unmatched bases: 10. CDR3 sequence reads: CASSATGTTIEQFF. For the CDR3, the DNA is TGTGCCAGCAGCGCAACCGGGACTACTATCGAGCAGTTCTTC.

The rearrangement uses TRBV18 and TRBJ1-2, with 7 bases that match TRBD1. Per the germline V gene, CDR1 is KGHSH and CDR2 is LQKENI. CDR3 size: 16 residues. V dropped 2 bases and J dropped 0; count of bases not matched to a gene: 6. CDR3 sequence (DNA): TGTGCCAGCTCACCAATCAGACAGGGACCTAACTATGGCTACACCTTC. It is translated as CASSPIRQGPNYGYTF.